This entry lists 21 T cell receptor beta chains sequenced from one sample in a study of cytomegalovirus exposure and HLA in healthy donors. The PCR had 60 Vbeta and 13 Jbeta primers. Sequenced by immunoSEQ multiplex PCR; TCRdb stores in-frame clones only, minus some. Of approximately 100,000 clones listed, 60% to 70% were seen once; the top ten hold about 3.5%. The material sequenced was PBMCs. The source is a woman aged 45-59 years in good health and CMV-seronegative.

CDR3 nucleotide sequence: TGTGCCAGCAGCGCAGGCAGGGGGCCTAGCGGGACGGTCCAGTACTTC. Translation: CASSAGRGPSGTVQYF. The rearrangement uses TRBV13 and TRBJ2-4; possible D gene TRBD2, 9 bases. The CDR3 spans 16 residues. V was clipped by 5 bases and J by 13 bases, with 27 bases between them. The germline CDR1 and CDR2 sequences are PRHDT and FYEKMQ (reference sequence).

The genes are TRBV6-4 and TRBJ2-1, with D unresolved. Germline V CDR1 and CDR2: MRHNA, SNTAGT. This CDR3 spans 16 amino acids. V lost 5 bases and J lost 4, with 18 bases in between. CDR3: CASSSEPPGYYNEQFF. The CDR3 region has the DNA TGTGCCAGCAGTTCCGAACCCCCCGGGTATTACAATGAGCAGTTCTTC.

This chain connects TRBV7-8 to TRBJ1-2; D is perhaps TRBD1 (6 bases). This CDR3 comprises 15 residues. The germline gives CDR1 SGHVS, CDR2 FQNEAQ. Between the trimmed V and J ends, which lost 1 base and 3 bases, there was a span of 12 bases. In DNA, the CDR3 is TGTGCCAGCAGCTTAGATGGGGGGGCCCACTATGGCTACACCTTC. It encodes CASSLDGGAHYGYTF. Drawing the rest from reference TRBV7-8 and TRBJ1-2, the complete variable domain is GAGVSQSPRYKVAKRGQDVALRCDPISGHVSLFWYQQALGQGPEFLTYFQNEAQLDKSGLPSDRFFAERPEGSVSTLKIQRTQQEDSAVYLCASSLDGGAHYGYTFGSGTRLTVV.

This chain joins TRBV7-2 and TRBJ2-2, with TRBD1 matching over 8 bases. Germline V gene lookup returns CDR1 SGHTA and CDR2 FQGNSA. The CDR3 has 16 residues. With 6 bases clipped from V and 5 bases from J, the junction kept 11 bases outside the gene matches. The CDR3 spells CASRPLGQGGTGELFF. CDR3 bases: TGTGCCAGCAGACCCCTAGGACAGGGAGGTACCGGGGAGCTGTTTTTT.

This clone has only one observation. CDR3 protein: CASSPLTGEFYGYTF. The CDR3 DNA is TGTGCCAGCTCACCCCTAACAGGGGAATTCTATGGCTACACCTTC. V is TRBV18 and J is TRBJ1-2, with 7 bases matching TRBD1. The CDR3 consists of 15 residues. With V trimmed by 3 bases and J by 4 bases, 8 bases remained unmatched. CDR1 KGHSH and CDR2 LQKENI come from the germline V gene.

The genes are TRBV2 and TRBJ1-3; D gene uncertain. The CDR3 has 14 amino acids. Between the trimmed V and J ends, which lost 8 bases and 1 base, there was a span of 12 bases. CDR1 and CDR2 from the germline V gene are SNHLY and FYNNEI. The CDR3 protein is CASRRGMSGNTIYF. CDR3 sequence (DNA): TGTGCCAGCCGCCGGGGTATGTCTGGAAACACCATATATTTT. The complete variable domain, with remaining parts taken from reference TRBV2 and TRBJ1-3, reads EPEVTQTPSHQVTQMGQEVILRCVPISNHLYFYWYRQILGQKVEFLVSFYNNEISEKSEIFDDQFSVERPDGSNFTLKIRSTKLEDSAMYFCASRRGMSGNTIYFGEGSWLTVV.

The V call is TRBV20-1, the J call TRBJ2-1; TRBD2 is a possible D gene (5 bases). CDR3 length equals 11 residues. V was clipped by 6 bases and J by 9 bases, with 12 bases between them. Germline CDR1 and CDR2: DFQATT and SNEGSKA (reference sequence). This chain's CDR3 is CSASNGIEQFF. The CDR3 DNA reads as TGCAGTGCCTCGAACGGGATTGAGCAGTTCTTC.

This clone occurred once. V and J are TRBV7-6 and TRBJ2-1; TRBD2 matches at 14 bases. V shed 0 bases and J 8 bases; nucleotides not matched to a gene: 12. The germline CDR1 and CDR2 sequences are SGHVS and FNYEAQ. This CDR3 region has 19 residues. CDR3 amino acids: CASSLANRTSGRPLYEQFF. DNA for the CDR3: TGTGCCAGCAGCTTAGCTAATAGGACTAGCGGGAGGCCCCTTTATGAGCAGTTCTTC.

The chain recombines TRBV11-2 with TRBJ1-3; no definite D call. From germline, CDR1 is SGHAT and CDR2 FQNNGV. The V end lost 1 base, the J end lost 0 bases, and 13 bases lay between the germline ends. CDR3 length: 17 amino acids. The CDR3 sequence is CASSLVTGSLSGNTIYF. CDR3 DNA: TGTGCCAGCAGCTTAGTTACCGGGTCACTCTCTGGAAACACCATATATTTT.

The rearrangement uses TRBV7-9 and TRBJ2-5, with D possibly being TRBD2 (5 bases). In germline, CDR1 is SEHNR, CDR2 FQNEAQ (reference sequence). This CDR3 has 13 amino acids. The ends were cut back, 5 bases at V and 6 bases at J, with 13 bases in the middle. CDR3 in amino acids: CASSPDGEKTQYF. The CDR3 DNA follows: TGTGCCAGCAGCCCCGACGGGGAGAAGACCCAGTACTTC.

CDR3 sequence reads: CASSQPLRGGLRYGYTF. Written as DNA, the CDR3 is TGTGCCAGCAGCCAACCATTGAGAGGGGGCTTACGCTATGGCTACACCTTC. The rearrangement uses TRBV7-9 and TRBJ1-2, with 7 bases fitting TRBD1. Germline V gives CDR1 SEHNR, CDR2 FQNEAQ (reference sequence). Trimming removed 5 bases from V and 4 bases from J; junction bases left unmatched: 16. The CDR3 has 17 residues.

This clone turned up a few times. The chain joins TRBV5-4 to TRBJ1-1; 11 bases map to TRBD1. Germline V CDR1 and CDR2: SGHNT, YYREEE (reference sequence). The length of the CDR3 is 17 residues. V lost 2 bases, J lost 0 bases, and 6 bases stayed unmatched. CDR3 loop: CASSLGQGAGMNTEAFF. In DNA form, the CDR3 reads TGTGCCAGCAGCTTAGGACAGGGGGCAGGTATGAACACTGAAGCTTTCTTT.

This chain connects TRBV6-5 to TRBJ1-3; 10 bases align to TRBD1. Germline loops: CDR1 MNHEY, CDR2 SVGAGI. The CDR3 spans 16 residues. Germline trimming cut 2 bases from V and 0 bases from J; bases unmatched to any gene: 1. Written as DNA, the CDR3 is TGTGCCAGCAGTTACGGGGACAGGGGCTCTGGAAACACCATATATTTT. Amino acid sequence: CASSYGDRGSGNTIYF.

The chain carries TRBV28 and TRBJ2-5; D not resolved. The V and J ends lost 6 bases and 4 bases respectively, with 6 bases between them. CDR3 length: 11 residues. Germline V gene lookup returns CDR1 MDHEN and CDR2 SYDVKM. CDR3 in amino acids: CASRIGETQYF. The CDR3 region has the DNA TGTGCCAGCAGAATCGGAGAGACCCAGTACTTC.

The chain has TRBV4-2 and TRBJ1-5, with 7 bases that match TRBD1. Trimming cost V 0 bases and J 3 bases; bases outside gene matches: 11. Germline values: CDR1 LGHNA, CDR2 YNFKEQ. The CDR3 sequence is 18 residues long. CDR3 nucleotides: TGTGCCAGCAGCCAAGAACAGTTAGGGACAGAGCACAATCAGCCCCAGCATTTT. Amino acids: CASSQEQLGTEHNQPQHF.

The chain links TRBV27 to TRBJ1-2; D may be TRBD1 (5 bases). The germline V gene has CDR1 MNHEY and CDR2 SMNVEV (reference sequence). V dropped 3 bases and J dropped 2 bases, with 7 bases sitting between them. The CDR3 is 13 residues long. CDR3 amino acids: CASSFRGNYGYTF. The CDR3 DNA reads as TGTGCCAGCAGTTTTAGGGGAAACTATGGCTACACCTTC.

This CDR3 reads CASSALVGGKDEQYF. The CDR3 DNA is TGTGCCAGTAGTGCCCTGGTAGGCGGGAAGGACGAGCAGTACTTC. The V gene is TRBV19, the J gene TRBJ2-7; tentatively, D is TRBD2 (6 bases). Per germline, CDR1 LNHDA and CDR2 SQIVND (reference sequence). V was clipped by 5 bases and J by 5 bases, with 19 bases between them. This CDR3 has 15 amino acids. Variable domain in full (rest from reference TRBV19 and TRBJ2-7): DGGITQSPKYLFRKEGQNVTLSCEQNLNHDAMYWYRQDPGQGLRLIYYSQIVNDFQKGDIAEGYSVSREKKESFPLTVTSAQKNPTAFYLCASSALVGGKDEQYFGPGTRLTVT.

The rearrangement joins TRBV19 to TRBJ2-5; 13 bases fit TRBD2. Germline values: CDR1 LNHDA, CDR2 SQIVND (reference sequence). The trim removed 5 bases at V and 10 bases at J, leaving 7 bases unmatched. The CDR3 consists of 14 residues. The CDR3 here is CASSDTSGRVGQYF. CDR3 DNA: TGTGCCAGTAGTGACACTAGCGGGAGGGTTGGCCAGTACTTC. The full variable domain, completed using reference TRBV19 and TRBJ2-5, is DGGITQSPKYLFRKEGQNVTLSCEQNLNHDAMYWYRQDPGQGLRLIYYSQIVNDFQKGDIAEGYSVSREKKESFPLTVTSAQKNPTAFYLCASSDTSGRVGQYFGPGTRLLVL.

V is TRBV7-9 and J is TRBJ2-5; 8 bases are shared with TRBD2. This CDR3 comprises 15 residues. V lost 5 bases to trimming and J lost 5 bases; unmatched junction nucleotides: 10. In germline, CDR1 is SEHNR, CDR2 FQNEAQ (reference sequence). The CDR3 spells CASSRPSGSSETQYF. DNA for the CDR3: TGTGCCAGCAGCCGGCCCAGCGGGAGTTCTGAGACCCAGTACTTC.

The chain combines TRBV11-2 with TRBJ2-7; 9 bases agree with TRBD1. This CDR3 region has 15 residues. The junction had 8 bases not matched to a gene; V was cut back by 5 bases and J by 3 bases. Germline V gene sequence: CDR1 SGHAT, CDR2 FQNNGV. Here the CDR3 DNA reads TGTGCCAGCAGCCCGGACAGGGGCCTATTCTACGAGCAGTACTTC. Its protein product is CASSPDRGLFYEQYF.

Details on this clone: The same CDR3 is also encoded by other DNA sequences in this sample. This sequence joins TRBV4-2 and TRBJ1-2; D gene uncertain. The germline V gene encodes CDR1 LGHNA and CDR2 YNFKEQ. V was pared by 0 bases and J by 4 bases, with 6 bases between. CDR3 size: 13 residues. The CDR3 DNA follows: TGTGCCAGCAGCCAAGAGAGTGGCTATGGCTACACCTTC. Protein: CASSQESGYGYTF.